This passage covers 29 T cell receptor beta chains from one sample sequenced in a study of shared clonotypes between healthy human individuals. Measured with immunoSEQ multiplex PCR; TCRdb has only the in-frame clones, and not every one. The data show roughly 200,000 clones, approximately 61% seen once. The material sequenced was memory CD4+ T cells sorted from blood. Subset here: CD45RA-negative fraction. The receptors were gathered from a man aged 30 to 39 in good health.

The genes are TRBV27 and TRBJ1-4; D is perhaps TRBD1 (5 bases). The germline V gene has CDR1 MNHEY and CDR2 SMNVEV (reference sequence). Trimming took off 5 bases at V and 5 bases at J, with 18 bases between the two ends. The CDR3 is 16 amino acids. The CDR3 is CASSVAQGRENEKLFF. Here the CDR3 DNA reads TGTGCCAGCAGTGTCGCCCAGGGACGGGAGAATGAAAAACTGTTTTTT.

The chain joins TRBV2 to TRBJ1-2; the D is unclear. Germline V gene data show CDR1 as SNHLY and CDR2 as FYNNEI. This CDR3 contains 13 residues. V dropped 4 bases and J dropped 1 base, with 7 bases sitting between them. CDR3 amino acids: CASSVKLNYGYTF. In DNA form, the CDR3 reads TGTGCCAGCAGTGTTAAACTTAACTATGGCTACACCTTC.

V and J are TRBV30 and TRBJ1-5; D is ambiguous. Germline V gene data show CDR1 as GTSNPN and CDR2 as SVGIG (reference sequence). V lost 2 bases and J lost 5, with 16 bases in between. CDR3 length: 15 residues. CDR3 residues: CAWSSPGRRDQPQHF. The CDR3 DNA sequence: TGTGCCTGGAGTTCCCCAGGAAGGCGGGATCAGCCCCAGCATTTT.

The chain links TRBV6-1 to TRBJ1-5; perhaps TRBD1 as D (6 bases). Germline CDR1 reads MNHNS; CDR2 reads SASEGT. The CDR3 is made up of 13 amino acids. Trimming removed 2 bases at V and 6 bases at J, with 8 bases between. The CDR3 loop is CASSERGLQPQHF. CDR3 DNA sequence: TGTGCCAGCAGTGAACGGGGGCTTCAGCCCCAGCATTTT.

The rearrangement uses TRBV28 and TRBJ2-7; D is perhaps TRBD1 or TRBD2 (5 bases each). CDR1 and CDR2 (germline): MDHEN, SYDVKM. CDR3 length: 15 amino acids. The ends were cut back, 6 bases at V and 1 base at J, with 16 bases in the middle. CDR3: CASSFYGTLSYEQYF. The CDR3 DNA reads as TGTGCCAGCAGCTTTTACGGGACCCTGTCCTACGAGCAGTACTTC.

The table lists this clone with a few counts. The rearrangement links TRBV5-1 to TRBJ1-1; D is uncertain. The V gene's germline CDR1 is SGHRS and CDR2 YFSETQ. The CDR3 is made up of 14 amino acids. Trimming pared 0 bases from V and 5 bases from J, leaving 11 bases between. CDR3 in amino acids: CASSLGNTDTEAFF. CDR3 coding DNA: TGCGCCAGCAGCTTGGGAAACACAGATACTGAAGCTTTCTTT.

The chain joins TRBV15 to TRBJ2-2; D possibly uses TRBD1 or TRBD2 (5 bases each). The CDR3 is made up of 13 amino acids. Germline V gene lookup returns CDR1 LNHNV and CDR2 YYDKDF (reference sequence). The ends were cut back, 0 bases at V and 14 bases at J, with 13 bases in the middle. The DNA for the CDR3 is TGTGCCACCAGCAGAGACCCCGAGGGGCTCCTGTTTTTT. Translated, it gives CATSRDPEGLLFF.

This clone was seen a handful of times. This rearrangement joins TRBV7-6 to TRBJ1-2, with 9 bases lining up with TRBD1. This CDR3 region has 14 residues. With V trimmed by 1 base and J by 8 bases, 5 bases remained unmatched. The germline gives CDR1 SGHVS, CDR2 FNYEAQ. CDR3 loop: CASSLGGTGIGYTF. The CDR3 nucleotides read TGTGCCAGCAGCTTAGGAGGGACAGGGATCGGCTACACCTTC.

The V gene is TRBV18, the J gene TRBJ2-3, with TRBD2 matching 10 bases. Per the germline V gene, CDR1 is KGHSH and CDR2 is LQKENI. The CDR3 covers 16 residues. The ends lost 2 bases at V and 12 bases at J; junction bases unmatched: 14. For the CDR3, the DNA is TGTGCCAGCTCACCAAGGACTAGCGGCACCGTTGGAGTCCAGTATTTT. Its protein product is CASSPRTSGTVGVQYF.

The J gene is TRBJ1-4, the V gene TRBV18; the match to TRBD1 covers 7 bases. This CDR3 has 14 amino acids. Germline CDR1 reads KGHSH; CDR2 reads LQKENI. Trimming cost V 6 bases and J 8 bases; bases outside gene matches: 9. CDR3 nucleotide sequence: TGTGCCAGCTCCCACGACAGGGACCAGGAAAAACTGTTTTTT. It encodes CASSHDRDQEKLFF.

The chain is built from TRBV5-1 and TRBJ2-1, with TRBD2 matching 7 bases. This CDR3 has 15 amino acids. The V segment lost 4 bases and the J segment 5 bases; nucleotides outside the gene matches: 9. Looked up from germline, CDR1 is SGHRS and CDR2 is YFSETQ. CDR3 nucleotides: TGCGCCAGCAGCCCCCCGGGGAGCGGGGACAATGAGCAGTTCTTC. Amino acid sequence: CASSPPGSGDNEQFF.

The chain carries TRBV4-3 and TRBJ1-1, with no clear D. The CDR3 covers 13 residues. Germline values: CDR1 LGHNA, CDR2 YSLEER. V lost 6 bases and J 3 bases, leaving 11 bases between the germline ends. The CDR3 here is CASSLLSDTEAFF. The DNA for the CDR3 is TGCGCCAGCAGTCTCCTGTCCGACACTGAAGCTTTCTTT.

The V and J genes are TRBV2 and TRBJ1-4, with TRBD1 as a possible D gene (5 bases). Germline V CDR1 and CDR2: SNHLY, FYNNEI. The CDR3 extends over 15 amino acids. V was trimmed by 2 bases and J by 0 bases, leaving 7 bases between them. CDR3 sequence (DNA): TGTGCCAGCAGTGAAACAGGCTCAACTAATGAAAAACTGTTTTTT. The encoded protein is CASSETGSTNEKLFF.

As for this clone: Other DNA sequences of this sample code for an identical CDR3. This chain uses TRBV12-5 with TRBJ2-5; no firm D call. CDR1 LGHNT and CDR2 FRNRAP come from the germline V gene. V dropped 7 bases and J dropped 2 bases, with 11 bases sitting between them. The CDR3 spans 13 residues. CDR3 sequence (DNA): TGTGCTAGTGCGGTGCGGCTACAAGAGACCCAGTACTTC. Translating gives CASAVRLQETQYF.

This clone has a single count. The CDR3 region is CASSFGPFGSHNEQFF. As DNA, the CDR3 is TGTGCCAGCAGCTTTGGGCCTTTCGGGAGTCACAATGAGCAGTTCTTC. The chain employs TRBV11-2 and TRBJ2-1; D is perhaps TRBD2 (6 bases). The CDR3 contains 16 residues. The ends were cut back, 3 bases at V and 5 bases at J, with 17 bases in the middle. In germline, CDR1 is SGHAT, CDR2 FQNNGV.

This chain joins TRBV28 and TRBJ2-4, with TRBD2 matching over 8 bases. The germline V gene has CDR1 MDHEN and CDR2 SYDVKM. V dropped 7 bases and J dropped 0; count of bases not matched to a gene: 5. The CDR3 covers 15 residues. DNA for the CDR3: TGTGCCAGCACCGAACTAGCGGAAGCCAAAAACATTCAGTACTTC. Translated, it gives CASTELAEAKNIQYF.

This clone was seen a handful of times. The chain carries TRBV6-6 and TRBJ1-5; 9 bases are shared with TRBD1. The CDR3 extends over 14 amino acids. CDR1 is MNHNY, CDR2 SVGAGI, per germline (reference sequence). After removal of 6 bases from V and 5 bases from J, the junction contained 5 bases not matched to a gene. The CDR3 spells CASSRTGDDQPQHF. In DNA, the CDR3 is TGTGCCAGCAGCCGGACAGGGGATGATCAGCCCCAGCATTTT.

The CDR3 nucleotides are TGCGCCAGCAGCCCGGATTCAACTACCTACGAGCAGTACTTC. Translation gives CASSPDSTTYEQYF. The chain uses TRBV5-1 and TRBJ2-7, with D hard to call. This CDR3 is built from 14 residues. CDR1 is SGHRS and CDR2 is YFSETQ in the germline V gene. Trimming pared 4 bases from V and 2 bases from J, leaving 13 bases between.

The chain carries TRBV7-2 and TRBJ2-7, with D perhaps matching TRBD1 (6 bases). V dropped 5 bases and J dropped 2 bases, with 16 bases sitting between them. CDR3 length: 15 amino acids. Germline-derived CDR1 and CDR2 are SGHTA and FQGNSA. As DNA, the CDR3 is TGTGCCAGCAGCCCCTTGTCCGGGACACCCTACGAGCAGTACTTC. This encodes CASSPLSGTPYEQYF.

V usage is TRBV4-2 and J usage is TRBJ1-3; unclear D gene. CDR3 length equals 15 residues. CDR1 and CDR2 from the germline V gene are LGHNA and YNFKEQ. The V end was cut by 1 base, the J end by 0 bases, with 7 bases between. The DNA for the CDR3 is TGTGCCAGCAGCCAAGCGGGGAGCTCTGGAAACACCATATATTTT. Its protein product is CASSQAGSSGNTIYF.

This clone was observed many times. This chain connects TRBV4-2 to TRBJ1-2; 7 nucleotides agree with TRBD1. The trim removed 0 bases at V and 5 bases at J, leaving 0 bases unmatched. The CDR3 extends over 13 amino acids. The germline V gene encodes CDR1 LGHNA and CDR2 YNFKEQ. The CDR3 nucleotides are TGTGCCAGCAGCCAAGAGGGACAGTATGGCTACACCTTC. Amino acid sequence: CASSQEGQYGYTF.

The rearrangement joins TRBV5-4 to TRBJ2-1; 9 positions agree with TRBD2. CDR3 length equals 16 residues. The germline V gene encodes CDR1 SGHNT and CDR2 YYREEE (reference sequence). Unmatched junction bases numbered 4, after V lost 0 bases and J lost 3 bases. The CDR3 region is CASSLGLAGHYNEQFF. The CDR3 coding sequence is TGTGCCAGCAGCTTGGGCCTAGCGGGGCACTACAATGAGCAGTTCTTC.

The chain joins TRBV19 to TRBJ1-2; TRBD1 aligns across 7 bases. Trimming took 3 bases from V and 5 from J; bases not matched to a gene: 12. Germline lookup yields CDR1 LNHDA and CDR2 SQIVND (reference sequence). There are 16 residues in the CDR3. This CDR3 reads CASSIRGTVSLYGYTF. CDR3 nucleotide sequence: TGTGCCAGTAGTATTAGAGGGACAGTGTCCCTGTATGGCTACACCTTC. The full variable domain, rest sourced from reference TRBV19 and TRBJ1-2, is DGGITQSPKYLFRKEGQNVTLSCEQNLNHDAMYWYRQDPGQGLRLIYYSQIVNDFQKGDIAEGYSVSREKKESFPLTVTSAQKNPTAFYLCASSIRGTVSLYGYTFGSGTRLTVV.

J is TRBJ2-3 and V is TRBV7-8; 14 bases are a match to TRBD2. Germline V gives CDR1 SGHVS, CDR2 FQNEAQ. With 0 bases clipped from V and 2 bases from J, the junction kept 7 bases outside the gene matches. There are 19 residues in the CDR3. In DNA, the CDR3 is TGTGCCAGCAGCTTAGCCCACCGGACTAGCGGGAGGACCACAGATACGCAGTATTTT. As protein: CASSLAHRTSGRTTDTQYF. Based on the CDR3 plus reference TRBV7-8 and TRBJ2-3, the full variable domain is GAGVSQSPRYKVAKRGQDVALRCDPISGHVSLFWYQQALGQGPEFLTYFQNEAQLDKSGLPSDRFFAERPEGSVSTLKIQRTQQEDSAVYLCASSLAHRTSGRTTDTQYFGPGTRLTVL.

V and J are TRBV6-1 and TRBJ2-1; tentatively, D is TRBD1 (6 bases). Per the germline V gene, CDR1 is MNHNS and CDR2 is SASEGT. CDR3 size: 14 residues. Trimming removed 10 bases from V and 2 bases from J, with 15 bases in between. CDR3: CATNRDTTYNEQFF. Here the CDR3 DNA reads TGTGCCACCAACCGGGACACAACCTACAATGAGCAGTTCTTC.

The chain employs TRBV18 and TRBJ1-1; TRBD1 aligns across 7 bases. Per germline, CDR1 KGHSH and CDR2 LQKENI. Unmatched junction bases numbered 7, after V lost 3 bases and J lost 0 bases. The CDR3 consists of 16 residues. In nucleotides, the CDR3 is TGTGCCAGCTCACCCGAAGGACAGGCCTTGAACACTGAAGCTTTCTTT. The encoded protein is CASSPEGQALNTEAFF. The whole variable domain, remainder taken from reference TRBV18 and TRBJ1-1, is NAGVMQNPRHLVRRRGQEARLRCSPMKGHSHVYWYRQLPEEGLKFMVYLQKENIIDESGMPKERFSAEFPKEGPSILRIQQVVRGDSAAYFCASSPEGQALNTEAFFGQGTRLTVV.

This clone was observed a few times. This chain uses TRBV7-9 with TRBJ2-1; 8 nucleotides agree with TRBD2. The ends lost 1 base at V and 9 bases at J; junction bases unmatched: 5. CDR3 length: 14 amino acids. CDR1 and CDR2 (germline): SEHNR, FQNEAQ (reference sequence). The CDR3 loop is CASSLDVRGGEQFF. The DNA of the CDR3 is TGTGCCAGCAGCTTAGATGTTCGGGGGGGTGAGCAGTTCTTC. The whole variable domain, remainder taken from reference TRBV7-9 and TRBJ2-1, is DTGVSQNPRHKITKRGQNVTFRCDPISEHNRLYWYRQTLGQGPEFLTYFQNEAQLEKSRLLSDRFSAERPKGSFSTLEIQRTEQGDSAMYLCASSLDVRGGEQFFGPGTRLTVL.

The V and J genes are TRBV9 and TRBJ2-7; D not resolved. Germline-derived CDR1 and CDR2 are SGDLS and YYNGEE. The CDR3 is made up of 14 amino acids. Trimming shortened V by 0 bases and J by 1 base, and 8 bases separated the two germline ends. This CDR3 reads CASSVGERSYEQYF. In DNA, the CDR3 is TGTGCCAGCAGCGTAGGAGAGCGATCCTACGAGCAGTACTTC. Full variable domain (rest looked up from reference TRBV9 and TRBJ2-7): DSGVTQTPKHLITATGQRVTLRCSPRSGDLSVYWYQQSLDQGLQFLIQYYNGEERAKGNILERFSAQQFPDLHSELNLSSLELGDSALYFCASSVGERSYEQYFGPGTRLTVT.

This clone was counted once. The chain combines TRBV19 with TRBJ2-3; 11 bases map to TRBD1. This CDR3 comprises 15 residues. The V and J ends lost 3 bases and 5 bases, in that order; junction bases with no gene match: 4. CDR1 is LNHDA, CDR2 SQIVND, per germline (reference sequence). The CDR3 spells CASSIGQGARDTQYF. The CDR3 coding sequence is TGTGCCAGTAGTATCGGACAGGGGGCGAGAGATACGCAGTATTTT.